Below, one T cell receptor beta chain is given with its context. Antigen: not known. This entry belongs to a study of CD8 T cells in ankylosing spondylitis. General study results and limits: Matched synovial fluid from ankylosing spondylitis patients was reported to be enriched for disease-linked clones. A motif in TCR beta, a set of under ten highly homologous variants, appeared characteristic of ankylosing spondylitis blood.

TCRdb ran MiXCR on the 5' RACE reads and lists one entry per CDR3 protein. The sample lists fewer than 250,000 distinct CDR3 sequences, roughly 10% occurring once. V gave up 1 base and J gave up 2 bases; unmatched junction bases: 2. Germline CDR1 SEHNR, CDR2 FQNEAQ (reference sequence). The CDR3 is 15 amino acids. Sequenced: blood, either unsorted or a sorted T cell fraction (not recorded which). The sequence derives from a male donor with ankylosing spondylitis or in good health (not recorded which). V is TRBV7-9 and J is TRBJ2-1, with 7 bases matching TRBD2. In DNA form, the CDR3 reads TGTGCCAGCAGCTTAGGAGCGGGGACCTACAATGAGCAGTTCTTC. It codes for CASSLGAGTYNEQFF.